One and the same sample provided the 19 T cell receptor beta chains below, sequenced in a study of metastatic and nonmetastatic thyroid tumors. The entire patient cohort was treatment-naive prior to thyroid surgery. TCRdb used MiXCR to call clones anew from the PCR reads. Of about 11,000 clones detected, 38% appear once; the ten largest clones hold around 17%. The sequenced sample consisted of tumor tissue. Receptors were obtained from a female donor with papillary thyroid cancer or a benign thyroid nodule (not recorded which). Some clones in this sample may be carry-over from other donors' samples.

The chain carries TRBV6-1 and TRBJ2-2, with 8 bases fitting TRBD1. Germline trimming cut 6 bases from V and 0 bases from J; bases unmatched to any gene: 6. The CDR3 covers 16 residues. CDR1 and CDR2 (germline): MNHNS, SASEGT. The CDR3 is CASSPRTGSNTGELFF. The CDR3 DNA sequence: TGTGCCAGCAGCCCAAGGACAGGGTCGAACACCGGGGAGCTGTTTTTT.

J is TRBJ2-3 and V is TRBV5-1, with 9 bases fitting TRBD1. The CDR3 consists of 16 residues. J was trimmed by 3 bases and V by 0 bases; bases with no gene match: 5. Germline V gene lookup returns CDR1 SGHRS and CDR2 YFSETQ. The chain's CDR3 is CASSLEQGARTDTQYF. The CDR3, as DNA: TGCGCCAGCAGCTTGGAACAGGGGGCGCGGACAGATACGCAGTATTTT. The entire variable domain, with the rest obtained from reference TRBV5-1 and TRBJ2-3, is as follows: KAGVTQTPRYLIKTRGQQVTLSCSPISGHRSVSWYQQTPGQGLQFLFEYFSETQRNKGNFPGRFSGRQFSNSRSEMNVSTLELGDSALYLCASSLEQGARTDTQYFGPGTRLTVL.

The rearrangement uses TRBV19 and TRBJ2-1; 9 nucleotides match TRBD2. Looked up from germline, CDR1 is LNHDA and CDR2 is SQIVND (reference sequence). Trimming removed 3 bases from V and 1 base from J; junction bases left unmatched: 4. The CDR3 runs 16 residues. As DNA, the CDR3 is TGTGCCAGTAGTATCGAAACTAGCGGGTCCTACAATGAGCAGTTCTTC. This translates into CASSIETSGSYNEQFF.

The chain couples TRBV6-5 to TRBJ2-7, with 9 positions matching TRBD1. From germline, CDR1 is MNHEY and CDR2 SVGAGI. The CDR3 spans 15 residues. J gave up 2 bases and V 4 bases, and 6 bases lay outside the gene matches. The CDR3 is CASSSDRTGAYEQYF. DNA for the CDR3: TGTGCCAGCAGTTCCGATCGGACAGGGGCCTACGAGCAGTACTTC.

This chain joins TRBV6-1 and TRBJ2-7; D is perhaps TRBD2 (5 bases). There are 14 residues in the CDR3. CDR1 MNHNS and CDR2 SASEGT come from the germline V gene. V lost 4 bases and J lost 0, with 10 bases in between. The CDR3 is CASSVAEGSYEQYF. DNA of the CDR3: TGTGCCAGCAGTGTCGCCGAGGGCTCCTACGAGCAGTACTTC.

This chain joins TRBV9 and TRBJ1-2; possible D gene TRBD1, 5 bases. CDR3 length: 13 residues. The germline V and J ends were trimmed by 0 bases and 3 bases, with 6 bases remaining between them. The germline V gene has CDR1 SGDLS and CDR2 YYNGEE. CDR3: CASSVGGDYGYTF. The CDR3 bases are TGTGCCAGCAGCGTAGGGGGCGACTATGGCTACACCTTC.

V gene TRBV7-8 combines with J gene TRBJ2-2; tentative D call: TRBD2 (6 bases). Germline V gene data show CDR1 as SGHVS and CDR2 as FQNEAQ. The CDR3 is 14 residues long. V shed 3 bases and J shed 3 bases, with 8 bases lying between them. CDR3 residues: CASSFGGDTGELFF. The DNA for the CDR3 is TGTGCCAGCAGCTTTGGAGGGGACACCGGGGAGCTGTTTTTT.

This clone was seen only a few times. V is TRBV6-5 and J is TRBJ1-6, with D perhaps TRBD1 (6 bases). Germline CDR1 MNHEY, CDR2 SVGAGI. The CDR3 has 16 amino acids. V lost 0 bases to trimming and J lost 9 bases, with 15 bases between them. CDR3 in amino acids: CASSYSGGHLVSPLHF. CDR3 nucleotide sequence: TGTGCCAGCAGTTACTCGGGGGGGCATTTAGTTTCACCCCTCCACTTT.

V usage is TRBV6-9 and J usage is TRBJ2-1; D not resolved. Trimming stripped 3 bases from V and 0 bases from J, with 15 bases between. Germline V gene data show CDR1 as MNHGY and CDR2 as SVAAGI. The CDR3 length is 17 residues. This CDR3 is CASSYPYSSSSYNEQFF. DNA for the CDR3: TGTGCCAGCAGTTACCCTTACAGCTCTAGCTCCTACAATGAGCAGTTCTTC.

This sequence joins TRBV4-1 and TRBJ1-1, with TRBD1 matching 8 bases. The CDR3 sequence is 15 residues long. V lost 0 bases, J lost 5 bases, and 5 bases stayed unmatched. The germline V gene has CDR1 MGHRA and CDR2 YSYEKL. This CDR3 reads CASSQERTGKTEAFF. CDR3 DNA sequence: TGCGCCAGCAGCCAAGAGAGGACAGGGAAAACTGAAGCTTTCTTT.

The chain couples TRBV28 to TRBJ2-6; no definite D call. The CDR3 length is 14 residues. V lost 6 bases, J lost 0 bases, and 6 bases lay in between. Germline V gives CDR1 MDHEN, CDR2 SYDVKM. CDR3 in amino acids: CASRESSGANVLTF. CDR3 coding DNA: TGTGCCAGCAGAGAGAGCTCTGGGGCCAACGTCCTGACTTTC.

This clone turned up a few times. The V and J genes are TRBV28 and TRBJ1-2, with TRBD1 identical over 9 bases. The CDR3 totals 18 residues. The V gene end was trimmed by 6 bases and the J gene end by 6 bases; junction bases not matched to a gene: 20. CDR1 is MDHEN and CDR2 is SYDVKM in the germline V gene. DNA of the CDR3: TGTGCCAGCAGCACCGAGCGTGGGACAGGGAGTATTCTGAATGGCTACACCTTC. Its translation is CASSTERGTGSILNGYTF.

This clone was observed once. The rearrangement joins TRBV12-3 or TRBV12-4 to TRBJ2-1; 13 bases are shared with TRBD2. CDR3 size: 19 residues. V lost 5 bases and J lost 7; bases outside the gene matches: 17. The CDR3 nucleotides read TGTGCCAGCAGTCTACGCCCGGGGACTAGCGGGATTGGTTTGAATGAGCAGTTCTTC. Its protein product is CASSLRPGTSGIGLNEQFF.

Ten or more counts support this clone. The chain combines TRBV7-8 with TRBJ2-3; D is ambiguous. V was cut by 7 bases and J by 5 bases, with 7 bases left in between. Germline CDR1 reads SGHVS; CDR2 reads FQNEAQ. The CDR3 has 11 amino acids. Here the CDR3 reads CASTTGDTQYF. CDR3 coding DNA: TGTGCCAGCACCACCGGAGATACGCAGTATTTT.

By share of the sample, this clone is medium-sized (0.01 to 0.1%). The rearrangement uses TRBV7-6 and TRBJ2-5, with D unresolved. This CDR3 spans 13 amino acids. V dropped 4 bases and J dropped 7 bases, with 13 bases sitting between them. Germline lookup yields CDR1 SGHVS and CDR2 FNYEAQ. The chain's CDR3 is CASSSAGHGTQYF. The CDR3 coding sequence is TGTGCCAGCAGCTCTGCAGGCCACGGGACCCAGTACTTC.

The J gene is TRBJ1-6, the V gene TRBV4-2; D not resolved. The CDR3 is 15 amino acids. V lost 1 base to trimming and J lost 9 bases, with 13 bases between them. In germline, CDR1 is LGHNA, CDR2 YNFKEQ. CDR3 DNA sequence: TGTGCCAGCAGCCAAGCCCTGACTGGTCGTTCACCCCTCCACTTT. It encodes CASSQALTGRSPLHF.

This chain joins TRBV30 and TRBJ2-6, with D hard to call. The CDR3 runs 13 residues. The V end was cut by 2 bases, the J end by 6 bases, with 8 bases between. The germline CDR1 and CDR2 sequences are GTSNPN and SVGIG (reference sequence). The chain's CDR3 is CAWSSTVANVLTF. The DNA of the CDR3 is TGTGCCTGGAGTTCCACCGTGGCCAACGTCCTGACTTTC.

Only a few counts were recorded for this clone. The chain links TRBV6-1 to TRBJ2-5; tentative D call: TRBD1 (5 bases). Germline V gene lookup returns CDR1 MNHNS and CDR2 SASEGT. V lost 2 bases and J lost 4, with 20 bases in between. The CDR3 extends over 17 amino acids. CDR3 loop: CASSERFPQVMAETQYF. CDR3 in DNA: TGTGCCAGCAGTGAACGCTTTCCACAGGTCATGGCAGAGACCCAGTACTTC.

The V and J genes are TRBV20-1 and TRBJ2-5, with 7 bases matching TRBD1. Trimming took 5 bases from V and 7 from J; bases not matched to a gene: 13. The CDR3 consists of 14 residues. In germline, CDR1 is DFQATT, CDR2 SNEGSKA (reference sequence). Here the CDR3 reads CSAGLVDRSGTQYF. CDR3 in DNA: TGCAGTGCTGGACTGGTGGACAGGTCGGGGACCCAGTACTTC.